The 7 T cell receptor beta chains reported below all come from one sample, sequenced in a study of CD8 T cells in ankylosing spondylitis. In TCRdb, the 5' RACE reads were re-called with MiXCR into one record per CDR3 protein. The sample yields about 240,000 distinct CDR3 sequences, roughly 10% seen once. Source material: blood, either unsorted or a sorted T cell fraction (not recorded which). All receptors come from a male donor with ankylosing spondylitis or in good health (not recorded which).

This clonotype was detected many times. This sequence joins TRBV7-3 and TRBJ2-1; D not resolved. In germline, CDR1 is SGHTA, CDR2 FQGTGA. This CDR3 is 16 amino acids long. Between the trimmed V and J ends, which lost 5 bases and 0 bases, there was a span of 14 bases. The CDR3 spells CASSLGPGNSYNEQFF. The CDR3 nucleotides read TGTGCCAGCAGCCTAGGGCCGGGCAACTCCTACAATGAGCAGTTCTTC.

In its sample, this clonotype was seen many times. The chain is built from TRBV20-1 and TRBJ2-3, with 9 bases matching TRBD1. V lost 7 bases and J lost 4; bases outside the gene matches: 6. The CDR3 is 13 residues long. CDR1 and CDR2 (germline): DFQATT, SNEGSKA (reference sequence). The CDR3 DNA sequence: TGCAGTGTTTCACAGGGGGCCGCAGATACGCAGTATTTT. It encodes CSVSQGAADTQYF.

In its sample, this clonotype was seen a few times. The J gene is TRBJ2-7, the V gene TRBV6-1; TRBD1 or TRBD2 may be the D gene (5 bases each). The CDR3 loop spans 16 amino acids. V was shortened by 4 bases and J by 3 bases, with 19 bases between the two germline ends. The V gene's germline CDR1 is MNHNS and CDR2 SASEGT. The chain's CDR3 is CASSASFGTKHYEQYF. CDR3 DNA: TGTGCCAGCAGTGCCTCGTTCGGGACCAAACACTACGAGCAGTACTTC.

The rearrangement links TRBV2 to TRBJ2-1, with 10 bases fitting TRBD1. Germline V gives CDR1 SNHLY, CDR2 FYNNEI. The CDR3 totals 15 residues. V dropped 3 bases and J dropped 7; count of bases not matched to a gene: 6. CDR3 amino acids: CASSEGTGVWNEQFF. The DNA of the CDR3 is TGTGCCAGCAGTGAGGGGACAGGGGTGTGGAATGAGCAGTTCTTC.

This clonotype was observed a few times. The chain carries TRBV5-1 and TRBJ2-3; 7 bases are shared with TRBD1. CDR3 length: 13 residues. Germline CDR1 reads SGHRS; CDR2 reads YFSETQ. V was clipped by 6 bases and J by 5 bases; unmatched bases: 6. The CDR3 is CASTNRGRDTQYF. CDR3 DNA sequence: TGCGCCAGCACCAACAGGGGCAGAGATACGCAGTATTTT.

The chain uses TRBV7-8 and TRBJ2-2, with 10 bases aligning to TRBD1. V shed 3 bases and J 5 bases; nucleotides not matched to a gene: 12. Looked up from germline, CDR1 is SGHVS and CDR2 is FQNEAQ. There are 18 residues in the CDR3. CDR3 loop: CASSFSKRDRGMTGELFF. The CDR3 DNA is TGTGCCAGCAGCTTTAGTAAGAGGGACAGGGGAATGACCGGGGAGCTGTTTTTT. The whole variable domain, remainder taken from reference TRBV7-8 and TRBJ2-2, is GAGVSQSPRYKVAKRGQDVALRCDPISGHVSLFWYQQALGQGPEFLTYFQNEAQLDKSGLPSDRFFAERPEGSVSTLKIQRTQQEDSAVYLCASSFSKRDRGMTGELFFGEGSRLTVL.

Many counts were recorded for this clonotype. The CDR3 DNA reads as TGCAGCGTTGAGCGGGACTTGGACAATGAGCAGTTCTTC. This gives the protein CSVERDLDNEQFF. The chain recombines TRBV29-1 with TRBJ2-1; possible D gene TRBD2, 6 bases. Germline V gives CDR1 SQVTM, CDR2 ANQGSEA. The CDR3 runs 13 residues. Trimming left V 3 bases short and J 5 bases short, with 11 bases between.